The 10 T cell receptor beta chains reported below all come from one sample, sequenced in a study of T cell repertoires in cytomegalovirus infection. TCRdb analysed the reads with MiXCR anew, one entry per CDR3 protein. The data hold 110,000 or so distinct CDR3 sequences, with about 30% observed a single time. No antigen has been identified for these receptors. This specimen consisted of CD8+ T cells from cultured PBMCs, obtained from culture after CMV antigen stimulation. Source of these receptors: a human donor in good health (CMV status not recorded). Some clones in this sample may be carry-over from other donors' samples.

As for this clonotype: A clone one base away is much larger, so this may be a read error. The final CDR3 position lacks the conserved phenylalanine or tryptophan, pointing to a likely read error. The chain couples TRBV7-2 to TRBJ2-3; D possibly corresponds to TRBD2 (5 bases). V was pared by 1 base and J by 7 bases, with 15 bases between. The germline CDR1 and CDR2 sequences are SGHTA and FQGNSA. The CDR3 loop spans 15 amino acids. The CDR3 loop reads CASSLEGSGYYTQYL. DNA of the CDR3: TGTGCCAGCAGCTTAGAAGGGTCGGGGTATTATACGCAGTATTTG.

Note on this clonotype: Mismatch with germline at one junction end may stem from a read error. This chain uses TRBV12-3 or TRBV12-4 with TRBJ2-5; 9 nucleotides match TRBD1. This CDR3 region has 16 residues. As DNA, the CDR3 is TGTGCCAGCAGTTCCCTGGGACAGGGAAGCCAAGCGACCCAGTACTTC. Its translation: CASSSLGQGSQATQYF.

This clonotype showed up many times. This chain uses TRBV5-6 with TRBJ1-5, with D uncertain. The CDR3 has 15 amino acids. In germline, CDR1 is SGHDT, CDR2 YYEEEE. The V gene lost 3 bases and the J gene lost 5 bases, with 15 bases spanning the gap. As DNA, the CDR3 is TGTGCCAGCAGCTCCGGATTCGGGCCCGATCAGCCCCAGCATTTT. Protein sequence: CASSSGFGPDQPQHF. Drawing the rest from reference TRBV5-6 and TRBJ1-5, the complete variable domain is DAGVTQSPTHLIKTRGQQVTLRCSPKSGHDTVSWYQQALGQGPQFIFQYYEEEERQRGNFPDRFSGHQFPNYSSELNVNALLLGDSALYLCASSSGFGPDQPQHFGDGTRLSIL.

A note on this clonotype: A much larger clonotype is one base distant, so this may be a read error. The chain has TRBV7-2 and TRBJ1-3; D is undetermined. V shed 1 base and J shed 0 bases, with 7 bases lying between them. The CDR3 covers 15 residues. Germline V gene lookup returns CDR1 SGHTA and CDR2 FQGNSA. CDR3 DNA sequence: TGTACCAGCAGCTTAGACCCGGGCTCTGGAAACACCATATATTTT. It encodes CTSSLDPGSGNTIYF. The entire variable domain, with the rest obtained from reference TRBV7-2 and TRBJ1-3, is as follows: GAGVSQSPSNKVTEKGKDVELRCDPISGHTALYWYRQSLGQGLEFLIYFQGNSAPDKSGLPSDRFSAERTGGSVSTLTIQRTQQEDSAVYLCTSSLDPGSGNTIYFGEGSWLTVV.

The chain combines TRBV4-1 with TRBJ2-7; the D gene is possibly TRBD1 (5 bases). Trimming cost V 1 base and J 2 bases, with 12 bases left between them. Germline V gene sequence: CDR1 MGHRA, CDR2 YSYEKL. The CDR3 sequence is 15 residues long. The DNA for the CDR3 is TGCGCCAGCAGCCAAGCGGTTACAGGAGCCTACGAGCAGTACTTC. Residues: CASSQAVTGAYEQYF.

The table lists this clonotype with a few counts. This sequence joins TRBV28 and TRBJ1-5, with no clear D. V dropped 2 bases and J dropped 6 bases, with 8 bases sitting between them. Germline CDR1 reads MDHEN; CDR2 reads SYDVKM. CDR3 size: 13 residues. CDR3 DNA: TGTGCCAGCAGTTTACTGGTGGGTCAGCCCCAGCATTTT. It yields the protein CASSLLVGQPQHF.

The V gene is TRBV12-3 or TRBV12-4, the J gene TRBJ1-2, with D tentatively TRBD1 (6 bases). V shed 6 bases and J shed 4 bases, with 21 bases lying between them. This CDR3 region has 16 residues. This chain's CDR3 is CASSPTYGGRIYGYTF. As DNA, the CDR3 is TGTGCCAGCAGCCCAACTTATGGGGGGCGCATCTATGGCTACACCTTC.

This clonotype was observed a handful of times. Written as DNA, the CDR3 is TGTGCCAGCAGTCACCAATGGAACACTGAAGCTTTCTTT. Translation: CASSHQWNTEAFF. This rearrangement joins TRBV6-5 to TRBJ1-1; no definite D call. Trimming left V 5 bases short and J 1 base short, with 8 bases between. The CDR3 totals 13 residues. In germline, CDR1 is MNHEY, CDR2 SVGAGI.

V usage is TRBV2 and J usage is TRBJ1-4, with 7 bases fitting TRBD1. The CDR3 sequence is 15 residues long. V was pared by 2 bases and J by 7 bases, with 7 bases of the junction left unmatched. CDR1 SNHLY and CDR2 FYNNEI come from the germline V gene. CDR3 residues: CASSENPGQLEKLFF. The CDR3 bases are TGTGCCAGCAGTGAAAACCCGGGACAGCTTGAAAAACTGTTTTTT.

This clonotype has a count of ten or more. The chain links TRBV28 to TRBJ1-6; weak D call: TRBD1 (5 bases). Trimming pared 5 bases from V and 7 bases from J, leaving 15 bases between. Per the germline V gene, CDR1 is MDHEN and CDR2 is SYDVKM. CDR3 length: 15 residues. Written as DNA, the CDR3 is TGTGCCAGCAGTGGGACGTCCGGGTTCAATTCACCCCTCCACTTT. Its translation is CASSGTSGFNSPLHF.